These 11 T cell receptor beta chains originate from one sample sequenced in a study of CD8 T cells in ankylosing spondylitis. TCRdb re-derived calls from the 5' RACE reads in MiXCR, one entry per CDR3 protein. The sample lists 250,000 to 400,000 distinct CDR3 sequences; 11% were seen once. Specimen: blood, either unsorted or a sorted T cell fraction (not recorded which). The source of these receptors is a female donor with ankylosing spondylitis or in good health (not recorded which).

This clonotype was observed many times. The rearrangement joins TRBV18 to TRBJ1-1; 9 bases align to TRBD1. Per germline, CDR1 KGHSH and CDR2 LQKENI. Germline trimming cut 4 bases from V and 7 bases from J; bases unmatched to any gene: 4. CDR3 length: 13 amino acids. This CDR3 reads CASSLGQGNEAFF. The DNA for the CDR3 is TGTGCCAGCTCACTCGGACAGGGGAATGAAGCTTTCTTT.

This clonotype turned up a few times. The CDR3 is CASSPSDRAIGGYTF. The CDR3 coding sequence is TGTGCCAGCAGTCCCTCGGACAGGGCCATTGGAGGCTACACCTTC. The chain couples TRBV6-5 to TRBJ1-2, with 8 bases lining up with TRBD1. Trimming took 5 bases from V and 8 from J; bases not matched to a gene: 13. In germline, CDR1 is MNHEY, CDR2 SVGAGI. The CDR3 consists of 15 residues.

Points on this clonotype: A single base separates this from a much larger clone, so it may be a read error. DNA of the CDR3: TGCGCCAGCAGCTTGGAACAACCAGCGTCCCTGAGGAATGAGCAGTTCTTC. Its protein is CASSLEQPASLRNEQFF. The chain carries TRBV5-1 and TRBJ2-1, with D unclear. Per germline, CDR1 SGHRS and CDR2 YFSETQ. Trimming removed 0 bases at V and 7 bases at J, with 20 bases between. This CDR3 comprises 17 residues.

This clonotype was detected ten times or more. The chain joins TRBV5-1 to TRBJ1-2, with TRBD1 identical over 12 bases. The CDR3 is 15 residues long. From germline, CDR1 is SGHRS and CDR2 YFSETQ. Trimming removed 4 bases from V and 8 bases from J; junction bases left unmatched: 9. CDR3 loop: CASSPGTGGLIGYTF. In DNA form, the CDR3 reads TGCGCCAGCAGCCCCGGGACAGGGGGCTTGATAGGCTACACCTTC.

This clonotype was counted only a few times. The chain has TRBV7-8 and TRBJ2-3, with TRBD2 matching 16 bases. Germline assignment: CDR1 SGHVS and CDR2 FQNEAQ. The CDR3 runs to 18 residues. Trimming took 5 bases from V and 3 from J; bases not matched to a gene: 8. CDR3 amino acids: CASSRGLAGGAGTDTQYF. The DNA of the CDR3 is TGTGCCAGCAGCAGGGGACTAGCGGGAGGGGCCGGTACAGATACGCAGTATTTT.

There are many counts of this clonotype. The genes are TRBV6-1 and TRBJ2-2; D is possibly TRBD1 or TRBD2 (7 bases each). V was trimmed by 10 bases and J by 5 bases, leaving 17 bases between them. Germline V lookup: CDR1 MNHNS, CDR2 SASEGT. The CDR3 is made up of 14 amino acids. This chain's CDR3 is CAIGGGGETGELFF. The CDR3 bases are TGTGCCATAGGGGGAGGGGGCGAAACCGGGGAGCTGTTTTTT.

This sequence joins TRBV12-3 or TRBV12-4 and TRBJ2-5; 10 nucleotides match TRBD1. The CDR3 has 15 amino acids. V shed 5 bases and J 5 bases; nucleotides not matched to a gene: 8. CDR3 residues: CASSGGQGSGETQYF. Written as DNA, the CDR3 is TGTGCCAGCAGTGGGGGACAGGGGTCTGGGGAGACCCAGTACTTC.

This clonotype came up many times. The genes are TRBV20-1 and TRBJ2-1, with 7 bases lining up with TRBD2. V dropped 5 bases and J dropped 0; count of bases not matched to a gene: 10. In germline, CDR1 is DFQATT, CDR2 SNEGSKA (reference sequence). This CDR3 is built from 16 residues. In DNA, the CDR3 is TGCAGTGCTTCCAGCGGGGAGACTTCCTCCTACAATGAGCAGTTCTTC. Protein product: CSASSGETSSYNEQFF.

This clonotype was picked up many times. This sequence joins TRBV18 and TRBJ2-5; the D call may be TRBD1 or TRBD2 (5 bases each). Germline CDR1 reads KGHSH; CDR2 reads LQKENI. The CDR3 is 13 residues long. Trimming stripped 3 bases from V and 2 bases from J, with 7 bases between. CDR3 sequence: CASSPGRQETQYF. CDR3 nucleotide sequence: TGTGCCAGCTCACCGGGACGGCAAGAGACCCAGTACTTC.

This clonotype was found many times. The gene calls are TRBV6-4 and TRBJ2-2; no clear D. Per the germline V gene, CDR1 is MRHNA and CDR2 is SNTAGT. This CDR3 comprises 17 residues. V dropped 0 bases and J dropped 0 bases, with 11 bases sitting between them. CDR3 sequence (DNA): TGTGCCAGCAGTGACTCGAGGCAAACAGCGAACACCGGGGAGCTGTTTTTT. It encodes CASSDSRQTANTGELFF.

This clonotype occurred a few times. The chain has TRBV5-5 and TRBJ2-7; tentatively, D is TRBD2 (6 bases). This CDR3 region has 16 residues. Germline V CDR1 and CDR2: SGHKS, YYEKEE (reference sequence). The V end was cut by 0 bases, the J end by 0 bases, with 13 bases between. DNA for the CDR3: TGTGCCAGCAGCTTGGTTGGAGGGTCTCTCTCCTACGAGCAGTACTTC. Its protein is CASSLVGGSLSYEQYF.